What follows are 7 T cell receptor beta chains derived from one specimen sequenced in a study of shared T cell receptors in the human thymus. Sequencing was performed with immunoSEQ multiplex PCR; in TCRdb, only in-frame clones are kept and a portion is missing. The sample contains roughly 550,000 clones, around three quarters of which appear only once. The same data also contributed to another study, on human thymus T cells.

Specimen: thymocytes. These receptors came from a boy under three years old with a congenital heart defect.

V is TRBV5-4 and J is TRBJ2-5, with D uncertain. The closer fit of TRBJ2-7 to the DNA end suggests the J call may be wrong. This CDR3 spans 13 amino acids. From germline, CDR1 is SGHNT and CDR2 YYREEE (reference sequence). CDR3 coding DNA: TGTGCCAGCAGCTTCAACGGGTCCTACGAGCAGTACTTC. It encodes CASSFNGSYEQYF.

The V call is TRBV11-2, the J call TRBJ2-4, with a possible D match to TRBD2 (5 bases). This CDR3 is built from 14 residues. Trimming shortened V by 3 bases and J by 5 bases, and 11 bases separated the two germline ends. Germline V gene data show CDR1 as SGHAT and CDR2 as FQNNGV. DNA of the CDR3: TGTGCCAGCAGCTTGAGGAGGCGCGAAAACATTCAGTACTTC. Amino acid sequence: CASSLRRRENIQYF.

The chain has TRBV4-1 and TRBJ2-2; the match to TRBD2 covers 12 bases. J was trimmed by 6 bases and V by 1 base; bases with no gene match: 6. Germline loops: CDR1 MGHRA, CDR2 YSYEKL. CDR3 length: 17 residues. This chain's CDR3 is CASSQGRLAGGPGELFF. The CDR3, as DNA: TGCGCCAGCAGCCAAGGGAGGCTAGCGGGAGGGCCCGGGGAGCTGTTTTTT.

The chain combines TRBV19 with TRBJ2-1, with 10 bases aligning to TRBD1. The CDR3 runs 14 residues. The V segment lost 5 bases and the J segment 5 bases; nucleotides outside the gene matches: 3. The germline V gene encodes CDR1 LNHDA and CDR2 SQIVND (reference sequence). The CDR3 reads CASSPGTGDNEQFF. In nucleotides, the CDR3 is TGTGCCAGTAGTCCAGGGACAGGGGACAATGAGCAGTTCTTC.

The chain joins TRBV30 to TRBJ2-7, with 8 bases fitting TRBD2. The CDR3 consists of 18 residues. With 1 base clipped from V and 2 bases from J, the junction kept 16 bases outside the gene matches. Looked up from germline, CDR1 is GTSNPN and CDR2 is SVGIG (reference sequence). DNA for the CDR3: TGTGCCTGGAGTGAAGGCGAGAGGAGCGGGAGCGCGACCTACGAGCAGTACTTC. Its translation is CAWSEGERSGSATYEQYF. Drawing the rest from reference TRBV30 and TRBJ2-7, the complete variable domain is SQTIHQWPATLVQPVGSPLSLECTVEGTSNPNLYWYRQAAGRGLQLLFYSVGIGQISSEVPQNLSASRPQDRQFILSSKKLLLSDSGFYLCAWSEGERSGSATYEQYFGPGTRLTVT.

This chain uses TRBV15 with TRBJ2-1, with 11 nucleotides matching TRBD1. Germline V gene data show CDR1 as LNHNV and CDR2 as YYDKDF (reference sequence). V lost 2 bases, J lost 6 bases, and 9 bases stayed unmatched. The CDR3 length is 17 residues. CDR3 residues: CATSRSRTGGRPNEQFF. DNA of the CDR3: TGTGCCACCAGCAGATCCCGGACAGGGGGCCGTCCCAATGAGCAGTTCTTC.

Here the CDR3 DNA reads TGTGCCAGCACCCCGATGCGGGCCCCATACGAGCAGTACTTC. It is translated as CASTPMRAPYEQYF. V is TRBV28 and J is TRBJ2-7, with a tentative D call TRBD2 (5 bases). This CDR3 spans 14 amino acids. Germline values: CDR1 MDHEN, CDR2 SYDVKM. V lost 7 bases and J 4 bases, leaving 17 bases between the germline ends.